This paragraph reports one T cell receptor (beta chain). What it binds is not known. This may arise from a read error, as a much more abundant clone is one base away. The data belong to a study of blood T cells in healthy people across ages. Study findings and constraints: Because sorting was not performed, PBMCs prevented conclusive naive versus antigen-experienced comparison. There was a strong correlation between TCR beta diversity and naive T cell percentage.

Primed by a sample-barcoded 5' primer and a J-beta primer mix, a second PCR proceeded for roughly 6 to 12 cycles. Every single cDNA molecule received a tag from a template-switch adaptor with 12 random nucleotides. Via MiXCR, TCRdb re-called the 5' RACE reads, giving one row per CDR3 protein. Of 1,500,000 or so distinct CDR3 sequences in the sample, about 42% are singletons; the top ten hold about 4%. The CDR3 extends over 12 amino acids. In germline, CDR1 is SEHNR, CDR2 FQNEAQ (reference sequence). The gene calls are TRBV7-9 and TRBJ1-2; TRBD1 matches 7 bases. The TCR was taken from a woman aged 18-30 years in good health. The source material was blood. The CDR3 protein is CSSSPTGSGYTF. The CDR3 region has the DNA TGTTCCAGCAGCCCGACAGGGTCCGGCTACACCTTC.